This TCR beta chain was sequenced for a study of cytomegalovirus exposure and HLA in healthy donors. General observations from the study: In all likelihood, a cluster of highly shared sequence variants was a sequencing artifact.

Researchers ran the PCR with 60 Vbeta and 13 Jbeta primers. Libraries were prepared by immunoSEQ multiplex PCR; TCRdb keeps only in-frame clonotypes and omits some of them. Of more than 95,000 clones in the sample, 75% to 85% were seen once. Per the germline V gene, CDR1 is SGHTA and CDR2 is FQGTGA. Trimming took off 5 bases at V and 1 base at J, with 8 bases between the two ends. The CDR3 runs 13 residues. Comment on this clone: The antigen is unknown.

Sample: PBMCs. The receptor was derived from a man aged 30 to 45 in good health and CMV-seronegative. This rearrangement joins TRBV7-3 to TRBJ1-1; D possibly corresponds to TRBD1 (5 bases). CDR3 nucleotides: TGTGCCAGCAGCAATCAGGGGAACACTGAAGCTTTCTTT. Its translation is CASSNQGNTEAFF.